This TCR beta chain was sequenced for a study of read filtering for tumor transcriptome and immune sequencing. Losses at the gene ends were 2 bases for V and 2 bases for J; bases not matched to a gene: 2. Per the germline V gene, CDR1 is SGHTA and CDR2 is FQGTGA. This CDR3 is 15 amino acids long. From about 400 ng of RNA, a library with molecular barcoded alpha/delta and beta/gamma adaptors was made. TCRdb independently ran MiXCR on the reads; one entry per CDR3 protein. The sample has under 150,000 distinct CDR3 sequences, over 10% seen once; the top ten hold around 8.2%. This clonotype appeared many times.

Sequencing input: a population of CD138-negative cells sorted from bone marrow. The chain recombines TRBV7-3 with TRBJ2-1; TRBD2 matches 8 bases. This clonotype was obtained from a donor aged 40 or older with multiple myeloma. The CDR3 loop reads CASSLDGRAYNEQFF. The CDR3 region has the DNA TGTGCCAGCAGCTTAGACGGGAGGGCCTACAATGAGCAGTTCTTC. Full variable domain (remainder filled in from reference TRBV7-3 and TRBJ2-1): GAGVSQTPSNKVTEKGKYVELRCDPISGHTALYWYRQSLGQGPEFLIYFQGTGAADDSGLPNDRFFAVRPEGSVSTLKIQRTERGDSAVYLCASSLDGRAYNEQFFGPGTRLTVL.